The 28 T cell receptor beta chains below come from one sample, sequenced in a study of shared clonotypes between healthy human individuals. Generated by immunoSEQ multiplex PCR, the TCRdb table keeps only in-frame clones and is missing some. The data contain 800,000 to 1,200,000 clones, more than 75% of them singletons. The sequencing input was memory CD4+ T cells from PBMCs. Indicated subset: CD45RA-negative fraction. These receptors all stem from a man between 18 and 29 years old in good health. Some clones in this sample may be carry-over from other donors' samples.

V gene TRBV19 combines with J gene TRBJ1-1; D is unresolved. This CDR3 has 14 residues. Trimming shortened V by 7 bases and J by 0 bases, and 12 bases separated the two germline ends. Looked up from germline, CDR1 is LNHDA and CDR2 is SQIVND (reference sequence). The CDR3 nucleotides are TGTGCCAGTATGCTCCAGCAAGTGAACACTGAAGCTTTCTTT. As protein: CASMLQQVNTEAFF.

The chain recombines TRBV11-2 with TRBJ2-3; a possible D gene is TRBD2 (5 bases). V was clipped by 7 bases and J by 4 bases, with 15 bases between them. Germline CDR1 and CDR2: SGHAT and FQNNGV. This CDR3 has 14 residues. CDR3 loop: CASTLALAADTQYF. The CDR3 DNA is TGTGCCAGCACCCTAGCCCTCGCGGCAGATACGCAGTATTTT. Complete variable domain (other parts from reference TRBV11-2 and TRBJ2-3): EAGVAQSPRYKIIEKRQSVAFWCNPISGHATLYWYQQILGQGPKLLIQFQNNGVVDDSQLPKDRFSAERLKGVDSTLKIQPAKLEDSAVYLCASTLALAADTQYFGPGTRLTVL.

Only a few counts were recorded for this clone. The V gene is TRBV7-9, the J gene TRBJ2-1, with 11 nucleotides matching TRBD2. Germline assignment: CDR1 SEHNR and CDR2 FQNEAQ (reference sequence). Losses at the gene ends were 7 bases for V and 7 bases for J; bases not matched to a gene: 6. The CDR3 is 14 amino acids. CDR3 amino acids: CASTRGTSGNEQFF. For the CDR3, the DNA is TGTGCCAGCACTCGCGGGACTAGCGGTAATGAGCAGTTCTTC.

Regarding this clone: Different DNA sequences within this sample yield the same CDR3. V is TRBV15 and J is TRBJ2-2; D unresolved. The CDR3 covers 14 residues. The germline gives CDR1 LNHNV, CDR2 YYDKDF (reference sequence). Trimming removed 3 bases from V and 2 bases from J, with 7 bases in between. CDR3 in amino acids: CATSRGTNTGELFF. Here the CDR3 DNA reads TGTGCCACCAGCAGGGGAACAAACACCGGGGAGCTGTTTTTT.

Only one count was recorded for this clone. The gene calls are TRBV19 and TRBJ1-5, with 9 bases matching TRBD1. V gave up 5 bases and J gave up 6 bases; unmatched junction bases: 11. CDR3 length equals 16 residues. The germline gives CDR1 LNHDA, CDR2 SQIVND (reference sequence). The CDR3 is CASSFYRGRQGQPQHF. DNA of the CDR3: TGTGCCAGTAGTTTCTACAGGGGGCGCCAGGGTCAGCCCCAGCATTTT.

This clone was observed once. At the DNA level, this CDR3 is encoded by other sequences in the same sample as well. J is TRBJ2-6 and V is TRBV18; D is unresolved. Germline values: CDR1 KGHSH, CDR2 LQKENI. Trimming stripped 3 bases from V and 0 bases from J, with 6 bases between. The length of the CDR3 is 15 residues. The CDR3 is CASSPPDSGANVLTF. DNA of the CDR3: TGTGCCAGCTCACCGCCGGACTCTGGGGCCAACGTCCTGACTTTC.

In its sample, this clone was seen once. V gene TRBV7-2 combines with J gene TRBJ2-5; the match to TRBD2 covers 7 bases. Looked up from germline, CDR1 is SGHTA and CDR2 is FQGNSA. The CDR3 contains 13 residues. The V gene end was trimmed by 1 base and the J gene end by 5 bases; junction bases not matched to a gene: 1. The CDR3 loop is CASSLDGRETQYF. In nucleotides, the CDR3 is TGTGCCAGCAGCTTAGACGGGAGGGAGACCCAGTACTTC.

The gene calls are TRBV7-3 and TRBJ2-3, with TRBD1 matching 7 bases. Losses at the gene ends were 4 bases for V and 1 base for J; bases not matched to a gene: 5. The CDR3 contains 15 residues. CDR1 and CDR2 (germline): SGHTA, FQGTGA. CDR3 sequence: CASSWTGAGTDTQYF. The DNA of the CDR3 is TGTGCCAGCAGCTGGACAGGAGCCGGCACAGATACGCAGTATTTT.

V usage is TRBV6-1 and J usage is TRBJ2-3, with TRBD1 matching over 10 bases. V shed 9 bases, J shed 2 bases, and the junction held 8 bases outside the gene matches. Germline loops: CDR1 MNHNS, CDR2 SASEGT. The CDR3 covers 15 residues. CDR3 nucleotides: TGTGCCAGTAGACAGGGGGCGAGCACCACAGATACGCAGTATTTT. Residues: CASRQGASTTDTQYF.

This chain links TRBV6-1 with TRBJ2-7; TRBD2 matches 7 bases. Per the germline V gene, CDR1 is MNHNS and CDR2 is SASEGT. The V gene end was trimmed by 8 bases and the J gene end by 3 bases; junction bases not matched to a gene: 7. The length of the CDR3 is 13 residues. The CDR3 region has the DNA TGTGCCAGCGGGGAGGGCACCTACTACGAGCAGTACTTC. It is translated as CASGEGTYYEQYF.

The chain links TRBV18 to TRBJ2-7; unclear D gene. Germline V gene data show CDR1 as KGHSH and CDR2 as LQKENI. Trimming took 2 bases from V and 7 from J, leaving 6 bases between them. The CDR3 spans 11 residues. The CDR3 region has the DNA TGTGCCAGCTCACCATCGGAAGAGCAGTACTTC. Its protein is CASSPSEEQYF.

The rearrangement uses TRBV5-1 and TRBJ2-7; 7 bases fit TRBD1. Germline V gives CDR1 SGHRS, CDR2 YFSETQ. J was trimmed by 2 bases and V by 3 bases; bases with no gene match: 5. The CDR3 has 14 amino acids. The chain's CDR3 is CASSYRQGAYEQYF. CDR3 DNA sequence: TGCGCCAGCAGCTACAGACAGGGAGCCTACGAGCAGTACTTC.

The rearrangement uses TRBV9 and TRBJ2-7; TRBD2 aligns across 12 bases. Germline V gene sequence: CDR1 SGDLS, CDR2 YYNGEE. Trimming took 6 bases from V and 6 from J; bases not matched to a gene: 10. The CDR3 has 15 residues. CDR3 coding DNA: TGTGCCAGCACCAAGGGGCTAGCGGGAGGGGGCGAGCAGTACTTC. Amino acid sequence: CASTKGLAGGGEQYF.

The J gene is TRBJ1-2, the V gene TRBV7-9; D gene uncertain. The CDR3 covers 14 residues. CDR1 SEHNR and CDR2 FQNEAQ come from the germline V gene (reference sequence). The V gene lost 3 bases and the J gene lost 8 bases, with 16 bases spanning the gap. This CDR3 is CASSFRDLGPGYTF. Written as DNA, the CDR3 is TGTGCCAGCAGCTTCCGAGACTTAGGGCCGGGCTACACCTTC.

The gene calls are TRBV5-5 and TRBJ1-2; possibly TRBD1 for D (6 bases). Germline V gene lookup returns CDR1 SGHKS and CDR2 YYEKEE (reference sequence). Trimming took 3 bases from V and 8 from J, leaving 14 bases between them. This CDR3 spans 13 amino acids. The CDR3 region has the DNA TGTGCCAGCAGCTCGAACTACAGGGCCGGCTACACCTTC. Translated: CASSSNYRAGYTF. Together with reference TRBV5-5 and TRBJ1-2, the CDR3 gives the full variable domain: DAGVTQSPTHLIKTRGQQVTLRCSPISGHKSVSWYQQVLGQGPQFIFQYYEKEERGRGNFPDRFSARQFPNYSSELNVNALLLGDSALYLCASSSNYRAGYTFGSGTRLTVV.

This chain connects TRBV7-9 to TRBJ2-5, with 8 bases fitting TRBD1. The J call may be in error: the DNA end matches TRBJ2-7 better. CDR3 size: 13 residues. Germline V CDR1 and CDR2: SEHNR, FQNEAQ (reference sequence). The CDR3 region is CASSTGGSYEQYF. The CDR3 DNA follows: TGTGCCAGCAGTACAGGGGGGTCCTACGAGCAGTACTTC.

This chain connects TRBV28 to TRBJ2-5; 13 nucleotides align to TRBD2. V lost 6 bases and J lost 2; bases outside the gene matches: 12. The CDR3 loop spans 18 amino acids. Germline V gene sequence: CDR1 MDHEN, CDR2 SYDVKM. In DNA form, the CDR3 reads TGTGCCAGCAGCCGCGGACTAGCGGGAGCTGGGGAACAAGAGACCCAGTACTTC. Protein sequence: CASSRGLAGAGEQETQYF.

The CDR3 DNA is TGTGCCAGCAGTCGGAGTATCGGGGCAGATACGCAGTATTTT. This translates into CASSRSIGADTQYF. The chain combines TRBV27 with TRBJ2-3; possibly TRBD2 for D (5 bases). V was clipped by 5 bases and J by 4 bases, with 13 bases between them. Germline CDR1 reads MNHEY; CDR2 reads SMNVEV (reference sequence). CDR3 length: 14 residues.

The chain couples TRBV25-1 to TRBJ1-1; no clear D gene. Deletions cut 2 bases from V and 0 bases from J, with 13 bases between. Germline CDR1 MGHDK, CDR2 SYGVNS. The CDR3 contains 16 residues. CDR3 coding DNA: TGTGCCAGCAGTGAACCGGCAAGTAGTATGAACACTGAAGCTTTCTTT. It yields the protein CASSEPASSMNTEAFF.

As for this clone: Additional DNA sequences in this sample encode the identical CDR3. The V call is TRBV9, the J call TRBJ1-2; 7 positions agree with TRBD1. Germline CDR1 is SGDLS and CDR2 is YYNGEE. The CDR3 runs 12 residues. V lost 3 bases to trimming and J lost 8 bases; unmatched junction nucleotides: 4. CDR3 bases: TGTGCCAGCAGCGCAACAGGGGTGGGCTACACCTTC. Translation: CASSATGVGYTF.

This clone has ten or more counts. The chain links TRBV6-1 to TRBJ1-1; D remains ambiguous. Germline CDR1 MNHNS, CDR2 SASEGT. Between the trimmed V and J ends, which lost 0 bases and 0 bases, there was a span of 8 bases. The CDR3 is 15 amino acids. DNA of the CDR3: TGTGCCAGCAGTGAAGCGCCAGGACTGAACACTGAAGCTTTCTTT. This encodes CASSEAPGLNTEAFF.

The chain recombines TRBV14 with TRBJ1-2; maybe TRBD1 (5 bases). Germline CDR1 reads SGHDN; CDR2 reads FVKESK. The CDR3 consists of 16 residues. Trimming removed 0 bases from V and 5 bases from J, with 16 bases in between. The CDR3 reads CASSQDYSGAHYGYTF. CDR3 in DNA: TGTGCCAGCAGCCAAGACTATAGTGGGGCCCATTATGGCTACACCTTC.

The chain is built from TRBV10-3 and TRBJ1-5, with a possible D match to TRBD1 (6 bases). Germline V gene data show CDR1 as ENHRY and CDR2 as SYGVKD. The CDR3 runs 15 residues. The V end was cut by 4 bases, the J end by 5 bases, with 15 bases between. Written as DNA, the CDR3 is TGTGCCATCAGTGGGACACAGGGAGGGGATCAGCCCCAGCATTTT. Protein product: CAISGTQGGDQPQHF.

There are many counts of this clone. The rearrangement joins TRBV28 to TRBJ2-1; 7 bases are shared with TRBD2. Trimming removed 8 bases from V and 5 bases from J; junction bases left unmatched: 3. This CDR3 spans 12 amino acids. CDR1 MDHEN and CDR2 SYDVKM come from the germline V gene. CDR3 in amino acids: CASRGLHNEQFF. Written as DNA, the CDR3 is TGTGCCAGCCGGGGACTACACAATGAGCAGTTCTTC.

This chain uses TRBV2 with TRBJ2-5, with D unresolved. The germline V and J ends were trimmed by 0 bases and 11 bases, with 7 bases remaining between them. The CDR3 runs to 11 residues. In germline, CDR1 is SNHLY, CDR2 FYNNEI. The CDR3 loop is CASSEAGEQYF. In nucleotides, the CDR3 is TGTGCCAGCAGTGAAGCGGGTGAGCAGTACTTC.

This clone was seen a few times. The chain is built from TRBV2 and TRBJ2-6, with D unresolved. The germline V gene encodes CDR1 SNHLY and CDR2 FYNNEI. The CDR3 has 15 amino acids. V lost 3 bases to trimming and J lost 2 bases, with 8 bases between them. Here the CDR3 DNA reads TGTGCCAGCAGTGACAACAGCCCTGGGGCCAACGTCCTGACTTTC. Residues: CASSDNSPGANVLTF.

This clone came up once. A read error is likely here: a far larger clone is one base away. The chain combines TRBV28 with TRBJ1-4; D not certain. Per germline, CDR1 MDHEN and CDR2 SYDVKM. The CDR3 is 11 amino acids. Trimming cost V 5 bases and J 5 bases, with 3 bases left between them. CDR3 loop: CASSQNEKLFF. As DNA, the CDR3 is TGTGCCAGCAGTCAAAATGAAAAACTGTTTTTT.

CDR3 sequence (DNA): TGCAGCGTTGATCAAGGGGGCGGGGGCTATGGCTACACCTTC. Its protein is CSVDQGGGGYGYTF. The chain combines TRBV29-1 with TRBJ1-2; TRBD1 aligns across 7 bases. The V and J ends lost 3 bases and 4 bases, in that order; junction bases with no gene match: 8. The CDR3 consists of 14 residues. Germline V gene data show CDR1 as SQVTM and CDR2 as ANQGSEA.